This record covers a single TCR beta chain. What it recognizes is unknown. With a J-beta primer mix and a sample-barcoded 5' primer, a second PCR ran about 7 to 12 cycles. Paired-end reads containing CDR3 totaled no fewer than 2.5 million for each sample. TCRdb re-analysed the 5' RACE reads in MiXCR, keeping a single row per CDR3 protein. This table holds 1.5 million to 2 million distinct CDR3 sequences, roughly 28% found once. These data originate in a study of blood T cells in healthy people across ages. Study-wide findings and caveats: Long-lived donors exceeded aged donors in naive CD4+ cells and diversity.

Healthy Caucasian individuals from Russia aged about 6 to 90 served as donors. This clonotype was sampled from a woman aged 30 to 39 in good health. Material: blood.

The CDR3 is CSAGGGASGGGEQFF. The CDR3 DNA follows: TGCAGTGCTGGCGGCGGGGCTAGCGGGGGCGGTGAGCAGTTCTTC. The gene calls are TRBV20-1 and TRBJ2-1; 10 nucleotides match TRBD2. Germline CDR1 is DFQATT and CDR2 is SNEGSKA (reference sequence). The CDR3 extends over 15 amino acids. Trimming at V came to 5 bases and at J to 9 bases, leaving 13 bases not matched to a gene.